The 9 T cell receptor beta chains presented below share a single source sample, sequenced in a study of human T cells and chemical hapten exposure. Time point in this sample: patch test 2, 6 weeks after DPC sensitization. Described treatment: therapeutic diphenylcyclopropenone sensitization with weekly scalp DPC. MiXCR was run by TCRdb on the RACE reads, yielding one entry per CDR3 protein. The data hold tens of thousands of distinct CDR3 sequences, with 8.5% observed a single time. This specimen consisted of whole blood, obtained in connection with sensitization to the hapten diphenylcyclopropenone (DPC). The origin of the receptors is a woman aged 50 to 60 with alopecia areata. Some clones in this sample may be carry-over from other donors' samples.

The chain carries TRBV7-8 and TRBJ2-3, with TRBD2 identical over 13 bases. The CDR3 has 15 residues. Germline assignment: CDR1 SGHVS and CDR2 FQNEAQ. With V trimmed by 6 bases and J by 7 bases, 7 bases remained unmatched. CDR3 bases: TGTGCCAGCAGGCCAACTAGCGGGGGGGCGAATACGCAGTATTTT. It is translated as CASRPTSGGANTQYF.

The chain carries TRBV20-1 and TRBJ2-7; a weak D match, TRBD1 (5 bases). Germline loops: CDR1 DFQATT, CDR2 SNEGSKA (reference sequence). V was clipped by 3 bases and J by 2 bases, with 8 bases between them. The CDR3 runs to 12 residues. The CDR3 reads CSARTVTYEQYF. CDR3 sequence (DNA): TGCAGTGCTAGGACAGTCACCTACGAGCAGTACTTC.

This chain uses TRBV20-1 with TRBJ2-1, with 10 bases aligning to TRBD2. The germline gives CDR1 DFQATT, CDR2 SNEGSKA (reference sequence). The V and J ends lost 3 bases and 3 bases, in that order; junction bases with no gene match: 8. There are 16 residues in the CDR3. The CDR3 sequence: CSARASGRADYNEQFF. CDR3 bases: TGCAGTGCTAGGGCAAGCGGGAGGGCCGACTACAATGAGCAGTTCTTC.

The table lists this clonotype with many counts. The chain is built from TRBV6-5 and TRBJ2-7, with 7 bases matching TRBD2. Germline values: CDR1 MNHEY, CDR2 SVGAGI. The CDR3 runs to 17 residues. Germline trimming cut 6 bases from V and 6 bases from J; bases unmatched to any gene: 20. CDR3 DNA: TGTGCCAGCAGCGCCCAACCCATTCCTGGGAGGGCGGGCGAGCAGTACTTC. Its protein is CASSAQPIPGRAGEQYF.

This clonotype occurred many times. This rearrangement joins TRBV5-6 to TRBJ1-4; no reliable D call. Per germline, CDR1 SGHDT and CDR2 YYEEEE. CDR3 length: 14 residues. With 2 bases removed from V and 0 bases from J, the gap between germline ends came to 5 bases. In DNA form, the CDR3 reads TGTGCCAGCAGCTTAGTTGCAACTAATGAAAAACTGTTTTTT. Translating gives CASSLVATNEKLFF.

This chain uses TRBV27 with TRBJ2-1; D not certain. CDR1 MNHEY and CDR2 SMNVEV come from the germline V gene (reference sequence). Trimming shortened V by 6 bases and J by 8 bases, and 8 bases separated the two germline ends. The CDR3 runs 11 residues. The CDR3 spells CASSEFDEQFF. CDR3 nucleotides: TGTGCCAGCAGCGAGTTCGATGAGCAGTTCTTC.

In its sample, this clonotype was seen a few times. The J gene is TRBJ2-7, the V gene TRBV11-2, with 8 bases lining up with TRBD2. Trimming removed 4 bases from V and 0 bases from J; junction bases left unmatched: 5. This CDR3 has 15 amino acids. The germline V gene has CDR1 SGHAT and CDR2 FQNNGV. CDR3 nucleotides: TGTGCCAGCAGCTACCCCGGGACTAGCTCCTACGAGCAGTACTTC. This gives the protein CASSYPGTSSYEQYF.

This clonotype was seen many times. The V gene is TRBV7-9, the J gene TRBJ1-1, with a tentative D call TRBD1 (6 bases). This CDR3 contains 15 residues. Deletions cut 5 bases from V and 0 bases from J, with 13 bases between. The V gene's germline CDR1 is SEHNR and CDR2 FQNEAQ (reference sequence). The DNA of the CDR3 is TGTGCCAGCAGCGGGGGCGGAGGCTTGAACACTGAAGCTTTCTTT. Amino acid sequence: CASSGGGGLNTEAFF.

This clonotype was seen ten or more times. The CDR3 region is CASSQADYEQFF. The DNA for the CDR3 is TGTGCCAGCAGCCAAGCGGACTATGAGCAGTTCTTC. V gene TRBV3-1 combines with J gene TRBJ2-1; D is possibly TRBD2 (5 bases). Germline CDR1 and CDR2: LGHDT and YNNKEL (reference sequence). The CDR3 consists of 12 residues. V was pared by 1 base and J by 8 bases, with 6 bases between.